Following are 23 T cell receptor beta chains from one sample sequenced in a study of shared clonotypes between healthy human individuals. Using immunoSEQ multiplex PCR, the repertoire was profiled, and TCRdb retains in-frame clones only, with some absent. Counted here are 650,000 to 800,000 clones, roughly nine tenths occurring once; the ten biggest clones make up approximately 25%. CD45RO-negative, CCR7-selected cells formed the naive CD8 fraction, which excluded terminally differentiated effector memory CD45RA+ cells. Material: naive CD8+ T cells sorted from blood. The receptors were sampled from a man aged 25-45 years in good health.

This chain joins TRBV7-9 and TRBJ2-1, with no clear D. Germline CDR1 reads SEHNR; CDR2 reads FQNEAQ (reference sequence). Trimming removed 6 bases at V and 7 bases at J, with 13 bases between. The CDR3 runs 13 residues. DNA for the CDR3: TGTGCCAGCAGTGCTTTTATGCTAAATGAGCAGTTCTTC. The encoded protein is CASSAFMLNEQFF. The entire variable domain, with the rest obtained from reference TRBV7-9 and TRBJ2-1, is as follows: DTGVSQNPRHKITKRGQNVTFRCDPISEHNRLYWYRQTLGQGPEFLTYFQNEAQLEKSRLLSDRFSAERPKGSFSTLEIQRTEQGDSAMYLCASSAFMLNEQFFGPGTRLTVL.

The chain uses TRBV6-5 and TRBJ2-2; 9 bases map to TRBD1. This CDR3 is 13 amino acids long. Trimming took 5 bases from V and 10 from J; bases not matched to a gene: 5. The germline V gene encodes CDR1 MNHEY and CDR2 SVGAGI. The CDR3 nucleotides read TGTGCCAGCAGTCTACAGGGGGCGGTGGAGCTGTTTTTT. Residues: CASSLQGAVELFF.

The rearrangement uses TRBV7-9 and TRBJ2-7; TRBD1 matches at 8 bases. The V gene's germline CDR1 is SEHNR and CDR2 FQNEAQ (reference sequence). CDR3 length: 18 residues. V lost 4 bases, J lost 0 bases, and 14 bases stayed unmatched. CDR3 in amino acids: CASSYRDRSTLSSYEQYF. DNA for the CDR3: TGTGCCAGCAGCTACCGGGACAGGAGCACTTTAAGCTCCTACGAGCAGTACTTC.

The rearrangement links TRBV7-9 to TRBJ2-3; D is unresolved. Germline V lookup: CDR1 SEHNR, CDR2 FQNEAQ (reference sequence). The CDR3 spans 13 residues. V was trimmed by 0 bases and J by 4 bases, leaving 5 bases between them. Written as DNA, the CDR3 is TGTGCCAGCAGCTTAGCTGGATCAGATACGCAGTATTTT. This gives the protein CASSLAGSDTQYF.

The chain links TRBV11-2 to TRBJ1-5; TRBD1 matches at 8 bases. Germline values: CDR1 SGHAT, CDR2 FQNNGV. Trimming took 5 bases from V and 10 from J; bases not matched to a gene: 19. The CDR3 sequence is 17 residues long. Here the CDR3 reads CASSEAGGIDWGRPQHF. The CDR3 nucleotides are TGTGCCAGCAGCGAAGCAGGGGGCATCGATTGGGGACGACCCCAGCATTTT.

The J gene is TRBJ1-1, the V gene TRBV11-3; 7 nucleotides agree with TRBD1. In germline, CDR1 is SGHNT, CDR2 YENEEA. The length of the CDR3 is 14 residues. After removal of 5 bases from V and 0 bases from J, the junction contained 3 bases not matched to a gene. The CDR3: CASSPGGLNTEAFF. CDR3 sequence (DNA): TGTGCCAGCAGCCCAGGGGGGCTGAACACTGAAGCTTTCTTT. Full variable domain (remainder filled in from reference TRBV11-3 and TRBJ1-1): EAGVVQSPRYKIIEKKQPVAFWCNPISGHNTLYWYLQNLGQGPELLIRYENEEAVDDSQLPKDRFSAERLKGVDSTLKIQPAELGDSAVYLCASSPGGLNTEAFFGQGTRLTVV.

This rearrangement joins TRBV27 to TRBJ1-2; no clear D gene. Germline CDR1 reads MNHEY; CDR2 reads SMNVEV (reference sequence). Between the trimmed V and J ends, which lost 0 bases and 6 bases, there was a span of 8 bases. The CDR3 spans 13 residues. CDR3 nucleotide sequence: TGTGCCAGCAGTTTATCGAGTCAGAATGGCTACACCTTC. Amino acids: CASSLSSQNGYTF.

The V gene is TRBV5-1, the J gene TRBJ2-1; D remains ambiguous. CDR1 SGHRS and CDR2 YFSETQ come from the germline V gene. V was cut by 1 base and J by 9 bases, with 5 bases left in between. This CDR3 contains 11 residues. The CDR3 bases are TGCGCCAGCAGCTTGTTGACTGAGCAGTTCTTC. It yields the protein CASSLLTEQFF.

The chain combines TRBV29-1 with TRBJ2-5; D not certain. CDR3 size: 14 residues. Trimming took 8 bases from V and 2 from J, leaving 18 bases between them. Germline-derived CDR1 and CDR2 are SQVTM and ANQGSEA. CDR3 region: CSILKVFNQETQYF. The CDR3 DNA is TGCAGCATATTAAAGGTATTCAATCAAGAGACCCAGTACTTC.

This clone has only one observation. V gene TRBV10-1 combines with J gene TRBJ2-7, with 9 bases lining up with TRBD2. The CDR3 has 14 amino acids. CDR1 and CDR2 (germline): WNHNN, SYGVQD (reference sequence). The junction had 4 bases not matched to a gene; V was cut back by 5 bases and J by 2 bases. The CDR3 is CASSPAGGTYEQYF. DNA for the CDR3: TGCGCCAGCAGTCCAGCGGGAGGCACCTACGAGCAGTACTTC.

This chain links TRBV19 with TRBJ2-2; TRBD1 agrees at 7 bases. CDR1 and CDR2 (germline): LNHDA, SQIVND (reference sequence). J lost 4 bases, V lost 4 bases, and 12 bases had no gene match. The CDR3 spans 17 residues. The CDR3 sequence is CASSNPDREPVTGELFF. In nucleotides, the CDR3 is TGTGCCAGTAGTAACCCCGACAGGGAACCCGTCACCGGGGAGCTGTTTTTT.

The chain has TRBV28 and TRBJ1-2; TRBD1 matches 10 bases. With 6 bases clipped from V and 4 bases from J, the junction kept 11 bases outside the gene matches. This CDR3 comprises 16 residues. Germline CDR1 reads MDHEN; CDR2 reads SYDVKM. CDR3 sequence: CASRNQGQGFVYGYTF. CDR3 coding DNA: TGTGCCAGCAGGAACCAGGGACAGGGGTTTGTCTATGGCTACACCTTC.

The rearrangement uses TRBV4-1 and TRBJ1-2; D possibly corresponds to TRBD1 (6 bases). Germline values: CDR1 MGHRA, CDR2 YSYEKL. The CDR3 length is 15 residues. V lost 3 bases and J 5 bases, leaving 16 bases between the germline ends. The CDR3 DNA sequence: TGCGCCAGCAGCCAGAACTCAGGGGAAGGATATGGCTACACCTTC. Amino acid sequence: CASSQNSGEGYGYTF.

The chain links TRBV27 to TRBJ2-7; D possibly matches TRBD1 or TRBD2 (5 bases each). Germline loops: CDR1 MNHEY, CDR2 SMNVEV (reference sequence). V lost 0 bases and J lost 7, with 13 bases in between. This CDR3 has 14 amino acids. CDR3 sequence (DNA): TGTGCCAGCAGTTTATCGGGGACCGCGCGGGAGCAGTACTTC. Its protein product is CASSLSGTAREQYF.

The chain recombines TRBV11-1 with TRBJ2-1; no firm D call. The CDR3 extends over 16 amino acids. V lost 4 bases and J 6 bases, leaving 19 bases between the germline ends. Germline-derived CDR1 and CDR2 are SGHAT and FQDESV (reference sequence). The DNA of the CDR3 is TGTGCCAGCAGCTCCCAAATCATCGAACGGATCAATGAGCAGTTCTTC. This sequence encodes CASSSQIIERINEQFF.

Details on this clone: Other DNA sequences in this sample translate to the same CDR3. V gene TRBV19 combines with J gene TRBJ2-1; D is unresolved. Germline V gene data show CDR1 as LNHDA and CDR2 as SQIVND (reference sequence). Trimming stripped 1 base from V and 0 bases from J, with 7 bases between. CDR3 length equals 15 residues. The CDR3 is CASSIAGSSYNEQFF. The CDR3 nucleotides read TGTGCCAGTAGTATAGCTGGCAGCTCCTACAATGAGCAGTTCTTC.

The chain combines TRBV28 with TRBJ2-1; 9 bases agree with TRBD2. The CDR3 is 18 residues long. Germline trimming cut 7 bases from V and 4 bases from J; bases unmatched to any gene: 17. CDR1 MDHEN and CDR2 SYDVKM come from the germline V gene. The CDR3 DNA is TGTGCCAGCAAGTTACGCGATCCGGGACTAGCTCCTTACAATGAGCAGTTCTTC. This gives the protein CASKLRDPGLAPYNEQFF.

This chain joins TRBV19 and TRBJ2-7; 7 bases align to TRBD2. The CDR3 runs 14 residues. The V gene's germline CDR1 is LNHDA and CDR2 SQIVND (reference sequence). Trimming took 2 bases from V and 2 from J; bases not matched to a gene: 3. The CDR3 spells CASSIPGLAYEQYF. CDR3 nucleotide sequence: TGTGCCAGTAGTATACCCGGACTAGCCTACGAGCAGTACTTC.

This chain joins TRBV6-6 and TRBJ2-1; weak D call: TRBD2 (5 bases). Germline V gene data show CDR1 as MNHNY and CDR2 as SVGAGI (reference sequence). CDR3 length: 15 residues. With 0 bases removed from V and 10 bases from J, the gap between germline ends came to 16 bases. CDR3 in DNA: TGTGCCAGCAGTTACTCGAGGGAAGCTCCTCAGGAGCAGTTCTTC. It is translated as CASSYSREAPQEQFF.

The CDR3 is CASSLSLAGIYEQYF. CDR3 DNA: TGTGCCAGCAGTTTGAGTCTAGCGGGAATCTACGAGCAGTACTTC. The genes are TRBV27 and TRBJ2-7, with 9 nucleotides matching TRBD2. Germline V gene lookup returns CDR1 MNHEY and CDR2 SMNVEV (reference sequence). There are 15 residues in the CDR3. Trimming cost V 3 bases and J 3 bases; bases outside gene matches: 6.

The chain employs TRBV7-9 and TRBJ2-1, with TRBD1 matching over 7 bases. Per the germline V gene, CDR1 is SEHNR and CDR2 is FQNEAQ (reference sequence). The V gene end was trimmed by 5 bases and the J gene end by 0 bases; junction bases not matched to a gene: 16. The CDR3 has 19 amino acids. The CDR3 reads CASSGTGTAYSNSYNEQFF. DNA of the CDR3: TGTGCCAGCAGCGGGACCGGGACAGCCTATTCTAACTCCTACAATGAGCAGTTCTTC. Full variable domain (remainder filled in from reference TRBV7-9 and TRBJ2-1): DTGVSQNPRHKITKRGQNVTFRCDPISEHNRLYWYRQTLGQGPEFLTYFQNEAQLEKSRLLSDRFSAERPKGSFSTLEIQRTEQGDSAMYLCASSGTGTAYSNSYNEQFFGPGTRLTVL.

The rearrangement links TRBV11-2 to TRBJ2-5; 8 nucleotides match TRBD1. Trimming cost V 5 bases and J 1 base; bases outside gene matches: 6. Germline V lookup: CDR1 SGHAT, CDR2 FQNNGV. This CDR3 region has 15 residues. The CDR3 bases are TGTGCCAGCAGCCGTCCCGGGACAGGCCAAGAGACCCAGTACTTC. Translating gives CASSRPGTGQETQYF.

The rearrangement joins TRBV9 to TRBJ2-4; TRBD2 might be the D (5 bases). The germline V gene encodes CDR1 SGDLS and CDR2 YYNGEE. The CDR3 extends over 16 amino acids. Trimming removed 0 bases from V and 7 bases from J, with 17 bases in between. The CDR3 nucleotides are TGTGCCAGCAGCGTAGGCGTAGCGCCTCTGCGGAACATTCAGTACTTC. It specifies CASSVGVAPLRNIQYF.